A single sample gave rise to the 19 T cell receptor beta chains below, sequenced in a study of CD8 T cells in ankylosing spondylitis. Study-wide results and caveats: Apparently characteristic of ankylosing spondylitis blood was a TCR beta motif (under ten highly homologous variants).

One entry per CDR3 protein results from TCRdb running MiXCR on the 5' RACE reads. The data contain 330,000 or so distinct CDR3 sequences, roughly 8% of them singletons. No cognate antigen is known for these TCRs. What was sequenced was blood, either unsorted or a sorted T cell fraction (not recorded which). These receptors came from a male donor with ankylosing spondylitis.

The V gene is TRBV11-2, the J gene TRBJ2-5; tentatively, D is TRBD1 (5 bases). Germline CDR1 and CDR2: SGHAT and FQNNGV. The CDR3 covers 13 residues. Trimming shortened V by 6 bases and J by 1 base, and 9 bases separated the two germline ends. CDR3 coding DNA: TGTGCCAGCAGAAGACAGTTCCAAGAGACCCAGTACTTC. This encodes CASRRQFQETQYF.

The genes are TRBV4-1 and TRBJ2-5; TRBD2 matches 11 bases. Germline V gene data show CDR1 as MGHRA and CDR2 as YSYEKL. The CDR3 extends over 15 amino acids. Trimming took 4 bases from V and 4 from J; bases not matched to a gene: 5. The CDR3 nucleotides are TGCGCCAGCAGCCGCCCCGGGACTAGCGGAGAGACCCAGTACTTC. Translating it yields CASSRPGTSGETQYF.

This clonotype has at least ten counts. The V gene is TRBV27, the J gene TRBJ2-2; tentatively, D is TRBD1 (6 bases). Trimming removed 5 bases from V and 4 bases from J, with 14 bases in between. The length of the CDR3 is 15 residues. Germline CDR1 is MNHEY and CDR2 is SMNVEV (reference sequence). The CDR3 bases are TGTGCCAGCAGTGTCAGGGGCCCCAGCACCGGGGAGCTGTTTTTT. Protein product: CASSVRGPSTGELFF.

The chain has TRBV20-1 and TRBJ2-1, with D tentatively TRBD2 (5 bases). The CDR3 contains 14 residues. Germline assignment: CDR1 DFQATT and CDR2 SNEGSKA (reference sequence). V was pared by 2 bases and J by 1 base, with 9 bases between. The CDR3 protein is CSARSRESYNEQFF. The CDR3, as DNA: TGCAGTGCTAGATCACGGGAATCCTACAATGAGCAGTTCTTC.

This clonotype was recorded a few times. Here the CDR3 DNA reads TGTGCCAGCAGCTGGGGGACAGGGTCTGGAAACACCATATATTTT. Translation gives CASSWGTGSGNTIYF. The rearrangement joins TRBV5-5 to TRBJ1-3; 9 bases align to TRBD1. CDR1 is SGHKS and CDR2 is YYEKEE in the germline V gene (reference sequence). J was trimmed by 1 base and V by 3 bases; bases with no gene match: 2. This CDR3 comprises 15 residues.

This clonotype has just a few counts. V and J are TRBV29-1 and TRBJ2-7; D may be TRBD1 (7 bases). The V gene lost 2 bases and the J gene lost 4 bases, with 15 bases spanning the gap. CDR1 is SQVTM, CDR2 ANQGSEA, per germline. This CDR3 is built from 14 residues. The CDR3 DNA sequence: TGCAGCGTTGAATTTGGCAGGGGGGAGTACGAGCAGTACTTC. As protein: CSVEFGRGEYEQYF.

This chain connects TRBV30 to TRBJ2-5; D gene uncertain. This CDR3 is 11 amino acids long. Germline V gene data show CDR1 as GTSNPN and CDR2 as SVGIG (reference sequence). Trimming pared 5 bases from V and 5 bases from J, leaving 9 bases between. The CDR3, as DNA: TGTGCCTGGGCAACCTCGGAGACCCAGTACTTC. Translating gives CAWATSETQYF.

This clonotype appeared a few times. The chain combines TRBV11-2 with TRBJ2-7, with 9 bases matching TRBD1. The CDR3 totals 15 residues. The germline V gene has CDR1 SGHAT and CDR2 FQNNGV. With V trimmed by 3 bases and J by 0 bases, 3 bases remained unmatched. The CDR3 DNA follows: TGTGCCAGCAGCTTCGGGACAGGGACCTCCTACGAGCAGTACTTC. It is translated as CASSFGTGTSYEQYF.

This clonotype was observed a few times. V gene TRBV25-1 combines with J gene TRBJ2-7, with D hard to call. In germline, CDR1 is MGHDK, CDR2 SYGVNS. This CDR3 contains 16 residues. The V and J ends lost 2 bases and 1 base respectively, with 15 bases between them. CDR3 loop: CASSELAGSRSYEQYF. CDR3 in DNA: TGTGCCAGCAGTGAACTGGCAGGTTCAAGATCCTACGAGCAGTACTTC.

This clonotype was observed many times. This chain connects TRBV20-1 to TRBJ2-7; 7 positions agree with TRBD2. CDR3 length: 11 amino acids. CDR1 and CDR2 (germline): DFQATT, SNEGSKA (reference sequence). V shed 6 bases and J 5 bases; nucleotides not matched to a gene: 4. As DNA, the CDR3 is TGCAGTGCCCCGGGACTACACGAGCAGTACTTC. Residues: CSAPGLHEQYF.

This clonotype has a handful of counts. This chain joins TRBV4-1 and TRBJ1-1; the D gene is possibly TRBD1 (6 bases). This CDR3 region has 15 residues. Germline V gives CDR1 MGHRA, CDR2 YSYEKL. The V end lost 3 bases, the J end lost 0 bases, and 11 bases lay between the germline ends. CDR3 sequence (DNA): TGCGCCAGCAGCCAGGCCGGGACATTGAACACTGAAGCTTTCTTT. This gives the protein CASSQAGTLNTEAFF.

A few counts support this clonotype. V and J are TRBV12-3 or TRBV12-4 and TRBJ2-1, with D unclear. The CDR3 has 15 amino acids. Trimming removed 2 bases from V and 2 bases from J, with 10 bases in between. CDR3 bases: TGTGCCAGCAGTTTAATGGCAGCTACCTACAATGAGCAGTTCTTC. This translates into CASSLMAATYNEQFF.

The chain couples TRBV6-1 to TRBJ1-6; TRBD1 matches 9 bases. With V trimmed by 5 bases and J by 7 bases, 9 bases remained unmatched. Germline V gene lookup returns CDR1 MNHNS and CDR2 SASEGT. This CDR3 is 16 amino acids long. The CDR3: CASSQTGGLENSPLHF. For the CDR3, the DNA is TGTGCCAGCAGTCAGACAGGGGGTTTGGAGAATTCACCCCTCCACTTT.

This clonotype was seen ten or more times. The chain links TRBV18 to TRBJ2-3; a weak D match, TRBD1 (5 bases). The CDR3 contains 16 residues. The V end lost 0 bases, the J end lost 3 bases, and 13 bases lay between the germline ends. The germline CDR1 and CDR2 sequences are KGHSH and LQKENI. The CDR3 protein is CASSPPWTPQTDTQYF. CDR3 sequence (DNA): TGTGCCAGCTCACCACCGTGGACACCTCAGACAGATACGCAGTATTTT.

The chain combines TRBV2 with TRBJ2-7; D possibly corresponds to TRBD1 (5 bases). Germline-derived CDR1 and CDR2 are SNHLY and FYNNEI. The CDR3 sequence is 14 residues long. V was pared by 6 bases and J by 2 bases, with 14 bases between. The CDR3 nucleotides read TGTGCCAGCAGACCACATAGGGGCGCCTACGAGCAGTACTTC. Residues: CASRPHRGAYEQYF.

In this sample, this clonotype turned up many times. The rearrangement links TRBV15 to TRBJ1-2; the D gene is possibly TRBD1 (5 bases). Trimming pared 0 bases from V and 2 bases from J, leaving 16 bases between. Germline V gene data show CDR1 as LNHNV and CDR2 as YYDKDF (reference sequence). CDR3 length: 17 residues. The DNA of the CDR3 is TGTGCCACCAGCAGAGATGCTCTGGGACGCCCCAACTATGGCTACACCTTC. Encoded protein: CATSRDALGRPNYGYTF.

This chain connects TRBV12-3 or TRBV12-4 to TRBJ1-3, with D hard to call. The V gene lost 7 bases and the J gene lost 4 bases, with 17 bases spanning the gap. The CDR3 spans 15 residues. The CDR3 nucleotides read TGTGCCAGCACCTTGGGGAGGGCGCTAGGAAACACCATATATTTT. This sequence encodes CASTLGRALGNTIYF.

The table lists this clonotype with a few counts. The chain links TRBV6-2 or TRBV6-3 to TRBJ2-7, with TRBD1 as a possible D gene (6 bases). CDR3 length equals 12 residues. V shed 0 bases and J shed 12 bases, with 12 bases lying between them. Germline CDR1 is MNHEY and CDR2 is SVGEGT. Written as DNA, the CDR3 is TGTGCCAGCAGTTACTCGTCTCCAGGGGTGTACTTC. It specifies CASSYSSPGVYF.

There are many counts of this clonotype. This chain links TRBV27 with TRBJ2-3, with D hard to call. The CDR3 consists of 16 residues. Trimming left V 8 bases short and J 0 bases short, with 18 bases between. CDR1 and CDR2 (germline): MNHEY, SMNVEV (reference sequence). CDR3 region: CASGDLAQTSTDTQYF. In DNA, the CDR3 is TGTGCCAGCGGAGACCTGGCACAGACTAGCACAGATACGCAGTATTTT.